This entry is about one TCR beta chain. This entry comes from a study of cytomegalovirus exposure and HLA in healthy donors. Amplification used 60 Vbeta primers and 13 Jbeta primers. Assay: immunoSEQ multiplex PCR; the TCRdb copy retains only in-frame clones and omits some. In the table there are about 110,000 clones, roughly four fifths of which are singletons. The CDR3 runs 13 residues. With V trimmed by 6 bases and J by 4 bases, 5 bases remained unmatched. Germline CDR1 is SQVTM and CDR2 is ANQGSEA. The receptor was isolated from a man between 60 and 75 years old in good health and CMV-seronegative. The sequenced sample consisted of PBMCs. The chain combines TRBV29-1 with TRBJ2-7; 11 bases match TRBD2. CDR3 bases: TGCAGCGTCGGTAGCGGGGGGGCGTACGAGCAGTACTTC. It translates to CSVGSGGAYEQYF.